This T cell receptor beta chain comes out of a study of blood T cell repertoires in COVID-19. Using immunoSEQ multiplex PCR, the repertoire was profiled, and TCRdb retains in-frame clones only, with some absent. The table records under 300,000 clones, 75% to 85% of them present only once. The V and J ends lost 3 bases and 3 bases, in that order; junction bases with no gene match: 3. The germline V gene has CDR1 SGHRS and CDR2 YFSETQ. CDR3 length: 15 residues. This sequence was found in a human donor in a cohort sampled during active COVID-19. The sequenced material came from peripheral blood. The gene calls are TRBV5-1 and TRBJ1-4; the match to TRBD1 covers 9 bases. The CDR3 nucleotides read TGCGCCAGCAGCTGGACAGGGGACGCTAATGAAAAACTGTTTTTT. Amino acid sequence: CASSWTGDANEKLFF.